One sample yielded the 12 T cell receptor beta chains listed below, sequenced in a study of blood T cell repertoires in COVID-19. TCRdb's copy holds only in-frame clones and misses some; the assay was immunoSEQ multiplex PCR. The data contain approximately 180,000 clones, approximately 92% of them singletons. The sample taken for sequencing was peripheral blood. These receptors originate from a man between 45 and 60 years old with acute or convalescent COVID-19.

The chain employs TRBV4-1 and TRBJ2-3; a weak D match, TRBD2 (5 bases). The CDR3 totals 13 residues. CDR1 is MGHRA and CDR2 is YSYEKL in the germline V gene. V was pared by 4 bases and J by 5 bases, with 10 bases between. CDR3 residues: CASSLEGGDTQYF. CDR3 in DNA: TGCGCCAGCAGCCTCGAGGGCGGAGATACGCAGTATTTT.

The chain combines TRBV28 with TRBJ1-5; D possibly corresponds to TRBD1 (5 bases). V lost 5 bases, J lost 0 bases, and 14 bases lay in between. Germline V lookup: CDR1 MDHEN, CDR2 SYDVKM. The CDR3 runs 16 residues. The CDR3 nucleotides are TGTGCCAGCAGTCCTAATCAGGGATATAGCAATCAGCCCCAGCATTTT. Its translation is CASSPNQGYSNQPQHF.

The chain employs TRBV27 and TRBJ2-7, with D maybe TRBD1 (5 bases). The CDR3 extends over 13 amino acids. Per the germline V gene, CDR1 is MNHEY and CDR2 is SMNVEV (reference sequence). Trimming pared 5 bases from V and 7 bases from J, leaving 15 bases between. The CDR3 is CASSRQGLGEQYV. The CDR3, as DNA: TGTGCCAGCAGTCGGCAGGGCCTTGGGGAGCAGTACGTC.

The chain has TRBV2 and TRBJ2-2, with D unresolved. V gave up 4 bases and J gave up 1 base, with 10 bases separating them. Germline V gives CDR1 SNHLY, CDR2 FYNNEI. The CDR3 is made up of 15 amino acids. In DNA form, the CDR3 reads TGTGCCAGCAGTGCGCAGGATCTGAACACCGGGGAGCTGTTTTTT. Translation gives CASSAQDLNTGELFF.

CDR3 sequence reads: CASSRPQGPTNEKLFF. The CDR3 DNA reads TGTGCCAGCAGTCGACCACAGGGACCAACTAATGAAAAACTGTTTTTT. The V gene is TRBV6-6, the J gene TRBJ1-4; D is possibly TRBD1 (6 bases). V gave up 5 bases and J gave up 0 bases, with 13 bases separating them. The V gene's germline CDR1 is MNHNY and CDR2 SVGAGI (reference sequence). The CDR3 is made up of 16 amino acids.

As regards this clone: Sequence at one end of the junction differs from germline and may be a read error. DNA of the CDR3: TGTGCCAGCTCACCTCTAGCGGGAGGGCCCCGAAATTTT. This translates into CASSPLAGGPRNF. V gene TRBV18 combines with J gene TRBJ2-3; TRBD2 agrees at 12 bases. Germline V lookup: CDR1 KGHSH, CDR2 LQKENI. This CDR3 is 13 amino acids long. The whole variable domain, remainder taken from reference TRBV18 and TRBJ2-3, is NAGVMQNPRHLVRRRGQEARLRCSPMKGHSHVYWYRQLPEEGLKFMVYLQKENIIDESGMPKERFSAEFPKEGPSILRIQQVVRGDSAAYFCASSPLAGGPRNFGPGTRLTVL.

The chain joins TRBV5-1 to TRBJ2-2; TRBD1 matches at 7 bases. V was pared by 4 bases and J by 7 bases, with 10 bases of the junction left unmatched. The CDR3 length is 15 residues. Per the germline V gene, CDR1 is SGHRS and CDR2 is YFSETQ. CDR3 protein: CASSTRGQVDGELFF. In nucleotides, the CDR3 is TGCGCCAGCAGCACCCGCGGACAGGTAGACGGGGAGCTGTTTTTT.

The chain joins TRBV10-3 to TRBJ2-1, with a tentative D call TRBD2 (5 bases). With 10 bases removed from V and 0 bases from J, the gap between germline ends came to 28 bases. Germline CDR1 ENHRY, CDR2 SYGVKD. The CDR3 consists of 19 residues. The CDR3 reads CATQRSVAGYISSYNEQFF. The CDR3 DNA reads TGTGCCACCCAACGTAGTGTTGCGGGTTACATAAGCTCCTACAATGAGCAGTTCTTC.

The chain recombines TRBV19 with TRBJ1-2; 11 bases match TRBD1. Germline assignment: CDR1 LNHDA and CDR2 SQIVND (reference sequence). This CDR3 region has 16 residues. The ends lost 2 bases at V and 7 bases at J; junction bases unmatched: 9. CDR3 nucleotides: TGTGCCAGTAGTATAAAGGGACAGGGGGAACGGCGTGGCTACACCTTC. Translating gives CASSIKGQGERRGYTF.

The CDR3: CASSYRRNLVASQPQHF. The CDR3 DNA reads as TGTGCCAGCAGTTACCGCAGAAACCTGGTAGCAAGTCAGCCCCAGCATTTT. The chain carries TRBV6-2 or TRBV6-3 and TRBJ1-5; no clear D. Per the germline V gene, CDR1 is MNHEY and CDR2 is SVGEGT. This CDR3 has 17 amino acids. The ends were cut back, 2 bases at V and 6 bases at J, with 20 bases in the middle.

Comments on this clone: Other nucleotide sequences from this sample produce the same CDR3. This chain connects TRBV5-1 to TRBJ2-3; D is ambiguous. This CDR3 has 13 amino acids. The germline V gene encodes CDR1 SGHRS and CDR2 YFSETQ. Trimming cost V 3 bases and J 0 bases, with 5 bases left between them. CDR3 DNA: TGCGCCAGCAGCTCCACTAGCACAGATACGCAGTATTTT. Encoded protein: CASSSTSTDTQYF.

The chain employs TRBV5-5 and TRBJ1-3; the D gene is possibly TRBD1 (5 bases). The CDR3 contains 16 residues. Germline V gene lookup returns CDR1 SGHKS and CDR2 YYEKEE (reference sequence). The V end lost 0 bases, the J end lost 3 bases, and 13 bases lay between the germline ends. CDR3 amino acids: CASSLELGVFGNTIYF. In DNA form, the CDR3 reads TGTGCCAGCAGCTTGGAATTAGGGGTCTTTGGAAACACCATATATTTT.